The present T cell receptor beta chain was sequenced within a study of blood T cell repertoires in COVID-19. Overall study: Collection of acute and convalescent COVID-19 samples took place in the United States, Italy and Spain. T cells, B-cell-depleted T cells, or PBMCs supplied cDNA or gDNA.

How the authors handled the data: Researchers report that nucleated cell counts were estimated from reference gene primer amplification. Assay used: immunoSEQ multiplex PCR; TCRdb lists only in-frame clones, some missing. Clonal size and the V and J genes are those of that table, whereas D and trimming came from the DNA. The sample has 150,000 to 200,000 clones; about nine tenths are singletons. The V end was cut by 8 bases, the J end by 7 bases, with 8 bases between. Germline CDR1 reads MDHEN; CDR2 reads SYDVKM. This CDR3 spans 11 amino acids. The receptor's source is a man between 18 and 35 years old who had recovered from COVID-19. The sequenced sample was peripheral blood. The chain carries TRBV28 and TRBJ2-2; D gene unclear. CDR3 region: CASPPGGELFF. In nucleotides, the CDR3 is TGTGCCAGCCCTCCGGGCGGGGAGCTGTTTTTT.